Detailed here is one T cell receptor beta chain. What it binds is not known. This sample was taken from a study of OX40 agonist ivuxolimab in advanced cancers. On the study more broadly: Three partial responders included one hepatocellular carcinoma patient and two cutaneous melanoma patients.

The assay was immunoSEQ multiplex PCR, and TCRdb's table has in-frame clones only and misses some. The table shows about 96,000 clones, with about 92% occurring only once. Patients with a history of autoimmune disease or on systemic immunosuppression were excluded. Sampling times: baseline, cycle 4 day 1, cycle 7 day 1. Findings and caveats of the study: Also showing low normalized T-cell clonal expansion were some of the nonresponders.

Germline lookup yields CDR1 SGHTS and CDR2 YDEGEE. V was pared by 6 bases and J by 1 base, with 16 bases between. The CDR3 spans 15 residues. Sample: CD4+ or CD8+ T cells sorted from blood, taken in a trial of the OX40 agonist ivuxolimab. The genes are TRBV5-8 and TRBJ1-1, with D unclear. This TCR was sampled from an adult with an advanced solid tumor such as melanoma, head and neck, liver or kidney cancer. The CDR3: CASIPDREENTEAFF. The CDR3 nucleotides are TGTGCCAGCATCCCGGACCGGGAAGAGAACACTGAAGCTTTCTTT.